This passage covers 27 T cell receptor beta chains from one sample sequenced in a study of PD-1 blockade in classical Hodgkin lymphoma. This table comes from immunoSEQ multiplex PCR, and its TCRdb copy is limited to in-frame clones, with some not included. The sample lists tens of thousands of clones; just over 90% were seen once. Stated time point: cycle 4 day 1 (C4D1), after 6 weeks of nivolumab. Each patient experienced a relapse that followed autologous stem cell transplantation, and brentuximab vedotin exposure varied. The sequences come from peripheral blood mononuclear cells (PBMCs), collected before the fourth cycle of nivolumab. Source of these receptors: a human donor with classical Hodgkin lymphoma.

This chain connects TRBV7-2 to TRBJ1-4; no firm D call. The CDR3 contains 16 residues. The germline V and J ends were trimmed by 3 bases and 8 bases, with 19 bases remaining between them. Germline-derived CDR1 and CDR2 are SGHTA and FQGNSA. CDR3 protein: CASSFWSGGGAEKLFF. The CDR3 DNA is TGTGCCAGCAGCTTTTGGTCAGGTGGCGGTGCGGAAAAACTGTTTTTT.

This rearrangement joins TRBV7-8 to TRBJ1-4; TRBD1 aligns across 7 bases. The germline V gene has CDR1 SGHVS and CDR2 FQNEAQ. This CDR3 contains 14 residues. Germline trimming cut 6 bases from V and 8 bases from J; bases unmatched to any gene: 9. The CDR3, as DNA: TGTGCCAGCAGGATGAGGGGGCGGCGGGAAAAACTGTTTTTT. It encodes CASRMRGRREKLFF.

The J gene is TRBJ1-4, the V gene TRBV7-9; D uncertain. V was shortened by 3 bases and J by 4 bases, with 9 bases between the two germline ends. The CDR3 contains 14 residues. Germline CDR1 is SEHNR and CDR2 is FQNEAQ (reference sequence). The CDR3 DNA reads TGTGCCAGCAGCTTCTACGGTCTTAATGAAAAACTGTTTTTT. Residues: CASSFYGLNEKLFF.

CDR3 region: CASSLVPGGGDREFF. Here the CDR3 DNA reads TGTGCCAGCAGCTTAGTGCCGGGAGGGGGCGACAGGGAGTTCTTC. The V call is TRBV7-2, the J call TRBJ2-1; TRBD2 might be the D (8 bases). This CDR3 contains 15 residues. The ends were cut back, 1 base at V and 14 bases at J, with 21 bases in the middle. In germline, CDR1 is SGHTA, CDR2 FQGNSA.

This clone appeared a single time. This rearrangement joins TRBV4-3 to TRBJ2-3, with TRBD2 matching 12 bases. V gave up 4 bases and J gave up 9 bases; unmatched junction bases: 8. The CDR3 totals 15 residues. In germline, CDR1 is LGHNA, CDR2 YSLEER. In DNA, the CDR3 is TGCGCCAGCAGCCTGACTAGCGGGGGCCTCCGGACGCAGTATTTT. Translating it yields CASSLTSGGLRTQYF.

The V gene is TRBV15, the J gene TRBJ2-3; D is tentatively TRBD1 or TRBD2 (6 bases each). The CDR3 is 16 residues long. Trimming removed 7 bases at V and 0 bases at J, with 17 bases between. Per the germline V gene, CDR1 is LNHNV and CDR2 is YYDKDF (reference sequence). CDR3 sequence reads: CATKTGAGTSTDTQYF. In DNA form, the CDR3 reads TGTGCCACCAAGACGGGGGCCGGAACTAGCACAGATACGCAGTATTTT.

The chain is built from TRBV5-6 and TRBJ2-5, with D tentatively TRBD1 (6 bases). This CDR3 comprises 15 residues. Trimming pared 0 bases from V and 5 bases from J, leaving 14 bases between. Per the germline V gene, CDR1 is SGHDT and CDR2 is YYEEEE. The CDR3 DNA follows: TGTGCCAGCAGCTTGGAGGGACACTTGACGGAGACCCAGTACTTC. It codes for CASSLEGHLTETQYF.

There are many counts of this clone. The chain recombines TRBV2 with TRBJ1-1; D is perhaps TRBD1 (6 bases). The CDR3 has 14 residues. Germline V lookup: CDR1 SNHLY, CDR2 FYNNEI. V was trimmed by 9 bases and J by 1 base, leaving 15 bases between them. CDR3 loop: CARLHRDWNTEAFF. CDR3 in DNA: TGTGCCAGACTTCACAGGGATTGGAACACTGAAGCTTTCTTT.

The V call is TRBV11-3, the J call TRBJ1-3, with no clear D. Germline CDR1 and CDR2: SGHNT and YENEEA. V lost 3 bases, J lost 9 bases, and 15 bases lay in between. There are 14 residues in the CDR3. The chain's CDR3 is CASSFGGGGSTIYF. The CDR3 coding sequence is TGTGCCAGCAGCTTTGGAGGTGGTGGGAGCACCATATATTTT.

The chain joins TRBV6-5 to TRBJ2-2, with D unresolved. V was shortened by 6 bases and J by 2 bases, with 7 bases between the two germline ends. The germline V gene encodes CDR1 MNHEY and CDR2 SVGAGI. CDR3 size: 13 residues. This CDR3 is CASSPLNTGELFF. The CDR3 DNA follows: TGTGCCAGCAGCCCATTAAACACCGGGGAGCTGTTTTTT.

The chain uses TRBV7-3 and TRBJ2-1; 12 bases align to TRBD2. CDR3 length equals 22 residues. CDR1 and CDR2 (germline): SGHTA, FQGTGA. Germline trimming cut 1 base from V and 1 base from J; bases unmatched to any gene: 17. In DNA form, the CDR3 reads TGTGCCAGCAGCTTAATGGGGACAGGGCCGGCGCTAGCGGGGGGGTCCTACAATGAGCAGTTCTTC. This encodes CASSLMGTGPALAGGSYNEQFF.

CDR3 sequence (DNA): TGTGCCATCAGTGAGGACAGGGGCTATGGCTACACCTTC. It yields the protein CAISEDRGYGYTF. V is TRBV10-3 and J is TRBJ1-2; 8 bases agree with TRBD1. The CDR3 loop spans 13 amino acids. V lost 2 bases and J lost 4; bases outside the gene matches: 0. CDR1 and CDR2 from the germline V gene are ENHRY and SYGVKD.

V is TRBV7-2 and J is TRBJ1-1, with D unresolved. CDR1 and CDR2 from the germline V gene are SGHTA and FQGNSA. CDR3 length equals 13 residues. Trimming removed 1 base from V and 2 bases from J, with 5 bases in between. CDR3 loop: CASSLGTNTEAFF. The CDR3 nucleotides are TGTGCCAGCAGCTTAGGAACTAACACTGAAGCTTTCTTT.

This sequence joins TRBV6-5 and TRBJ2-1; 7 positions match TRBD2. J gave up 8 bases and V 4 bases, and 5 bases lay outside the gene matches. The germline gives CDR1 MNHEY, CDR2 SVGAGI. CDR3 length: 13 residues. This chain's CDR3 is CASSSLTSDEQFF. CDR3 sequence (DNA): TGTGCCAGCAGTTCCCTTACTAGCGATGAGCAGTTCTTC.

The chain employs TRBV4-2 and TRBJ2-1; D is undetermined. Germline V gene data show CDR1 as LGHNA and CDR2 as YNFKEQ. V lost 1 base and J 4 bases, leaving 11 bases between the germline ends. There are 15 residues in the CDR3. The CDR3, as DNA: TGTGCCAGCAGCCAAGTCTACCTACCTTACAATGAGCAGTTCTTC. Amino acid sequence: CASSQVYLPYNEQFF.

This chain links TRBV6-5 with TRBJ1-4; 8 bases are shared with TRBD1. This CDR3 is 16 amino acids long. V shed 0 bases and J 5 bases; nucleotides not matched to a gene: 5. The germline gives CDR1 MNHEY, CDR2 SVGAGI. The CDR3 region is CASSYSGTGPNEKLFF. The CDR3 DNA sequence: TGTGCCAGCAGTTACTCGGGGACAGGTCCAAATGAAAAACTGTTTTTT.

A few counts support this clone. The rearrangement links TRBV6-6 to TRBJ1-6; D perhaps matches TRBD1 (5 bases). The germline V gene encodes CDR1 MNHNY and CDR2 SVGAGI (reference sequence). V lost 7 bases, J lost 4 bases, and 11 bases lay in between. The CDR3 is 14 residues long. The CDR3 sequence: CASTYSGYNSPLHF. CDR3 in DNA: TGTGCCAGCACCTATTCAGGGTATAATTCACCCCTCCACTTT.

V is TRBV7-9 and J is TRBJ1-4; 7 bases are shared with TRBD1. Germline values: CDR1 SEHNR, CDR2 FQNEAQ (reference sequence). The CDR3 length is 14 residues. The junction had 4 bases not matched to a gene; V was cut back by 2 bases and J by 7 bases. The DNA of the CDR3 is TGTGCCAGCAGCTTACCGGGACAGCTTGAAAAACTGTTTTTT. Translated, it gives CASSLPGQLEKLFF. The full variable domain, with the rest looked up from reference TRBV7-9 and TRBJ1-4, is DTGVSQNPRHKITKRGQNVTFRCDPISEHNRLYWYRQTLGQGPEFLTYFQNEAQLEKSRLLSDRFSAERPKGSFSTLEIQRTEQGDSAMYLCASSLPGQLEKLFFGSGTQLSVL.

This CDR3 reads CASSFHTSGATDTQYF. Written as DNA, the CDR3 is TGTGCCAGCAGTTTTCACACTAGCGGGGCCACAGATACGCAGTATTTT. V gene TRBV28 combines with J gene TRBJ2-3; 10 bases map to TRBD2. The V and J ends lost 3 bases and 2 bases, in that order; junction bases with no gene match: 5. This CDR3 region has 16 residues. The V gene's germline CDR1 is MDHEN and CDR2 SYDVKM.

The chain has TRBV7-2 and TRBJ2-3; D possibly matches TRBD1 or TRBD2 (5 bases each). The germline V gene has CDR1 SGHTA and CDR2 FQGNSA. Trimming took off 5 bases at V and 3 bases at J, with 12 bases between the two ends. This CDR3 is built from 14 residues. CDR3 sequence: CASSPGTSTDTQYF. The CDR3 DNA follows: TGTGCCAGCAGCCCTGGGACGTCTACAGATACGCAGTATTTT.

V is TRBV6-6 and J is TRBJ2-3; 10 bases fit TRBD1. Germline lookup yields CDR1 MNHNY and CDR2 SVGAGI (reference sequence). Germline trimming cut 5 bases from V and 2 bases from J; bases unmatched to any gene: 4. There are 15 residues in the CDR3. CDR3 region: CASSRQGAHTDTQYF. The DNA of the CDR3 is TGTGCCAGCAGTCGACAGGGGGCACACACAGATACGCAGTATTTT.

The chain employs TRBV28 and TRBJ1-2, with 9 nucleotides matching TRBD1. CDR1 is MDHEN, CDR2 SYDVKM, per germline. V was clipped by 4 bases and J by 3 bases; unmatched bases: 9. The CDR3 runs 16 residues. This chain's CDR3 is CASSYPQDRGYYGYTF. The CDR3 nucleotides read TGTGCCAGCAGTTACCCTCAGGACAGGGGATACTATGGCTACACCTTC.

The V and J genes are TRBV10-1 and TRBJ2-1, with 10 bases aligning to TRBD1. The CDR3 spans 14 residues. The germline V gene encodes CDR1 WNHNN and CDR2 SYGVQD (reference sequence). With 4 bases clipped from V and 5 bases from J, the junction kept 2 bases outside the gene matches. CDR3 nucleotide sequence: TGCGCCAGCAGTGGGGGACAGGGGAACAATGAGCAGTTCTTC. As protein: CASSGGQGNNEQFF.

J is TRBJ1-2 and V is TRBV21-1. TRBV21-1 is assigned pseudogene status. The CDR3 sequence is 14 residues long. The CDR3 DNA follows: TGTGCCAGCAGCCGGGGAGGATCCTACTATGGCTACACCTTC. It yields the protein CASSRGGSYYGYTF.

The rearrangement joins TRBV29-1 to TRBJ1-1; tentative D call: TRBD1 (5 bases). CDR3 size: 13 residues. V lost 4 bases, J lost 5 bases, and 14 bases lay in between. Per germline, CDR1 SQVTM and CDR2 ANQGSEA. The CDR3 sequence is CSVVGRAWTEAFF. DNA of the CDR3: TGCAGCGTTGTAGGCAGGGCGTGGACTGAAGCTTTCTTT.

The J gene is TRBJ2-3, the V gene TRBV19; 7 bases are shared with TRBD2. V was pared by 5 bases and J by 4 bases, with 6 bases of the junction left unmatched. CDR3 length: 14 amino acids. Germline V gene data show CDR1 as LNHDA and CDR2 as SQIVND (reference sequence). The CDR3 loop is CASSFSRGADTQYF. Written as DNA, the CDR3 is TGTGCCAGTAGTTTCAGTCGGGGGGCAGATACGCAGTATTTT.

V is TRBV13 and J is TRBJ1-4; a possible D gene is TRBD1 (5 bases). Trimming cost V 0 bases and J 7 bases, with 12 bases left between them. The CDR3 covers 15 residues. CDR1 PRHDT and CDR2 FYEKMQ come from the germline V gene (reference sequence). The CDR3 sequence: CASSLGRGGSEKLFF. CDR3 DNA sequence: TGTGCCAGCAGCTTAGGCCGGGGGGGAAGTGAAAAACTGTTTTTT.